This T cell receptor (beta chain) was sequenced in a study of identical twins. Regarding this clonotype: What it binds is not known.

The CDR3 covers 15 residues. Trimming at V came to 6 bases and at J to 5 bases, leaving 10 bases not matched to a gene. Germline V gene sequence: CDR1 LNHNV, CDR2 YYDKDF (reference sequence). cDNA carried unique molecular identifiers, and a universal primer site was added by template switching. Each CDR3 protein is one row after TCRdb ran MiXCR on the 5' RACE reads. The data contain about 660,000 distinct CDR3 sequences, over 8.5% of them singletons. Every one of the donors was a healthy Caucasian. Study-level results: Insertions were reduced in abundant cord blood beta clonotypes but not in memory repertoires. Alpha sequences that were out-of-frame and twin-shared showed an excess of low generation probability.

The sample was also linked to a second study, of yellow fever vaccine responses in identical twins.

Sequencing was done on a sample of PBMCs. The V gene is TRBV15, the J gene TRBJ2-5, with 9 bases aligning to TRBD1. This TCR was recovered from a woman in her late teens or twenties in good health. The CDR3 is CATSRLQGAWETQYF. CDR3 DNA sequence: TGTGCCACCAGTCGACTACAGGGGGCTTGGGAGACCCAGTACTTC.